The rows below give T cell receptor beta chains drawn from one sample of a study of monozygotic twins with inflammatory bowel disease. No DNA is given; TCRdb re-called the 5' RACE reads and lists each CDR3 protein once. The sample totals 300,000 to 350,000 distinct CDR3 sequences. Sequenced input: blood. The receptors were gathered from a human donor with ulcerative colitis or Crohn's disease, or a healthy co-twin of an affected twin (not recorded which). Each CDR3 is given with its conserved first and last residue. Clone size is given for some rows only: seen once, a few or many times, or a class if the clone is expanded.

J | V | size | CDR3
TRBJ2-3 | TRBV3-1 | NA | CASSKRAGGPIGTDTQYF
TRBJ1-1 | TRBV19 | NA | CASSGTVNTEAFF
TRBJ2-3 | TRBV7-9 | NA | CASQARGTVTDTQYF
TRBJ2-7 | TRBV5-5 | NA | CASSFDAGVYEQYF
TRBJ1-6 | TRBV5-1 | NA | CASSQAGQPNSPLHF
TRBJ2-3 | TRBV7-2 | NA | CASSSAGGRTDTQYF
TRBJ2-2 | TRBV6-1 | NA | CASKAGWDTGELFF
TRBJ2-5 | TRBV11-2 | NA | CASSRGLGETQYF
TRBJ2-2 | TRBV5-1 | NA | CASSTAANTGELFF
TRBJ2-5 | TRBV6-5 | NA | CATRGRGQETQYF
TRBJ1-4 | TRBV4-1 | NA | CASSQVLGEKLFF
TRBJ1-1 | TRBV7-8 | NA | CASKRDLNTEAFF
TRBJ1-3 | TRBV10-2 | NA | CASSATGSSGNTIYF
TRBJ2-7 | TRBV5-1 | NA | CAGSPRDWSYEQYF
TRBJ1-1 | TRBV11-2 | NA | CASSLGWDTEAFF
TRBJ2-7 | TRBV20-1 | NA | CSATNRGRSSYEQYF
TRBJ2-7 | TRBV14 | NA | CASSQVGTRDSGEQYF
TRBJ2-3 | TRBV12-3/TRBV12-4 | medium-sized | CASSLGGRGTDTQYF
TRBJ1-2 | TRBV7-2 | NA | CASTKPGGYGYTF
TRBJ1-5 | TRBV20-1 | NA | CSASRSLRSYYSNQPQHF
TRBJ2-7 | TRBV27 | NA | CASAGQAIAYEQYF
TRBJ2-2 | TRBV10-2 | NA | CASSESRGSTGELFF
TRBJ2-1 | TRBV7-7 | NA | CASSLAGGGQQFF
TRBJ2-7 | TRBV28 | NA | CASSSPGTSGFSYEQYF
TRBJ1-1 | TRBV7-2 | NA | CASSGRHPRTAFF
TRBJ2-1 | TRBV5-1 | NA | CASSPPGDAGLNEQFF
TRBJ2-4 | TRBV29-1 | NA | CSASGHNALAKNIQYF
TRBJ2-3 | TRBV5-5 | NA | CASSLGSGSTDTQYF
TRBJ2-3 | TRBV9 | NA | CASSATARRDTQYF
TRBJ1-4 | TRBV5-1 | NA | CASSPGQGPNEKLFF
TRBJ1-6 | TRBV7-2 | NA | CASSLLDRSNSPLHF
TRBJ1-1 | TRBV28 | NA | CASRKGGWTEAFF
TRBJ2-5 | TRBV5-1 | NA | CASSHGGGARSETQYF
TRBJ2-3 | TRBV28 | NA | CASRSPWDTQYF
TRBJ1-2 | TRBV9 | NA | CASSKNPGQGAEDTF
TRBJ2-5 | TRBV6-2/TRBV6-3 | NA | CASSPHQLAGAPQYF
TRBJ2-3 | TRBV27 | NA | CASNRYPGHGRTDTQYF